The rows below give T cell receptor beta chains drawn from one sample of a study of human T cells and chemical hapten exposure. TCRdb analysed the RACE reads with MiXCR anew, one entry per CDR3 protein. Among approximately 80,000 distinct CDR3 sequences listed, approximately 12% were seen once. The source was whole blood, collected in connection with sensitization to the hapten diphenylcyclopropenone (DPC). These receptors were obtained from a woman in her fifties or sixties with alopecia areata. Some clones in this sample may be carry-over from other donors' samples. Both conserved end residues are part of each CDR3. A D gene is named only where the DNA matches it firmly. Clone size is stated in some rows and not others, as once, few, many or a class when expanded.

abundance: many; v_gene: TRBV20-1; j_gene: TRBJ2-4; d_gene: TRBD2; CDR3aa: CSATQPPWGPFSGRAF; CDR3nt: TGCAGTGCTACGCAACCACCATGGGGGCCATTTAGCGGGAGGGCCTTC
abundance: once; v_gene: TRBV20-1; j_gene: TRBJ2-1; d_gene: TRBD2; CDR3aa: CSARGVAGAYNEQFF; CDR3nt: TGCAGTGCTAGGGGGGTAGCGGGAGCCTACAATGAGCAGTTCTTC
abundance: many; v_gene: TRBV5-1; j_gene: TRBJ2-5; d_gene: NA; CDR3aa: CASSLDPPGDRETQYF; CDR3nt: TGCGCCAGCAGCTTGGATCCGCCAGGGGATAGAGAGACCCAGTACTTC
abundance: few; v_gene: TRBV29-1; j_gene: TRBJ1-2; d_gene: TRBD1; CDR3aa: CSVWDRNYGYTF; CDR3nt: TGCAGCGTGTGGGACAGAAACTATGGCTACACCTTC
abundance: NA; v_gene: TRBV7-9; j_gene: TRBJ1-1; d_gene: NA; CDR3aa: CASSFQGNTEAFF; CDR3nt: TGTGCCAGCAGCTTCCAGGGGAACACTGAAGCTTTCTTT
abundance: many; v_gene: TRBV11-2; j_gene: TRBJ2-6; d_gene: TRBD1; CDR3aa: CASSFGQGIYSGANVLTF; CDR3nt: TGTGCCAGCAGCTTCGGACAGGGCATATACTCTGGGGCCAACGTCCTGACTTTC
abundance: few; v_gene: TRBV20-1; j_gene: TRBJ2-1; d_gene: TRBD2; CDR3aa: CSEVAGGRGTYNEQFF; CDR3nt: TGCAGTGAGGTTGCGGGAGGCCGAGGGACCTACAATGAGCAGTTCTTC
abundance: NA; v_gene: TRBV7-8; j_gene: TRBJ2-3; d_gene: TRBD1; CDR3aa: CASSLRDRAVTDTQYF; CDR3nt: TGTGCCAGCAGCTTGAGGGACAGGGCGGTCACAGATACGCAGTATTTT
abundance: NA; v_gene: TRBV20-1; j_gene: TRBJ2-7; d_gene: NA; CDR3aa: CSARAGYEQYF; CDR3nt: TGCAGTGCTAGGGCCGGCTACGAGCAGTACTTC
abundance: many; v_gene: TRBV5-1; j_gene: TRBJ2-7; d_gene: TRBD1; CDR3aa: CASSLGTGASQYF; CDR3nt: TGCGCCAGCAGCTTGGGTACAGGGGCTTCGCAGTACTTC
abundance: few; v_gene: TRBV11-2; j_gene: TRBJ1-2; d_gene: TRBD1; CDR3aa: CASSLQRGTGYGYTF; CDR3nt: TGTGCCAGCAGCTTACAGAGGGGGACAGGGTATGGCTACACCTTC
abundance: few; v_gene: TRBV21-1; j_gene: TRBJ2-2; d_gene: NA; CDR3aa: CASQTPGGTSGRANTGELFF; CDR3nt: TGTGCCAGCCAGACTCCCGGCGGGACTAGCGGGAGGGCGAACACCGGGGAGCTGTTTTTT
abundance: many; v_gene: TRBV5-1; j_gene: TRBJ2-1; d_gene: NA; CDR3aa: CASSLQTGVDGEQFF; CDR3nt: TGCGCCAGCAGCTTGCAGACAGGAGTTGACGGTGAGCAGTTCTTC
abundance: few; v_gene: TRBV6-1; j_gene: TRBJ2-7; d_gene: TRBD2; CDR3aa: CASSEGLAGSLYEQYF; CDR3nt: TGTGCCAGCAGTGAAGGACTAGCCGGGAGCCTCTACGAGCAGTACTTC
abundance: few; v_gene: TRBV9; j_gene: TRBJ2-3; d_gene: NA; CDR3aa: CASSLAAPKYDTQYF; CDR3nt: TGTGCCAGCAGCCTTGCGGCTCCCAAATACGATACGCAGTATTTT
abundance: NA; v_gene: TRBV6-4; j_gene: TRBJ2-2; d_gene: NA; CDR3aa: CASSPEDTGELFF; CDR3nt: TGTGCCAGCAGCCCCGAGGACACCGGGGAGCTGTTTTTT
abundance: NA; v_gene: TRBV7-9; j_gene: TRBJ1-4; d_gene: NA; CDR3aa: CASTPTGLNEKLFF; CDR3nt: TGTGCCAGCACCCCGACAGGCTTAAATGAAAAACTGTTTTTT
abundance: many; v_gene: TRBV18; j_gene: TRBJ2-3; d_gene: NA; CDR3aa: CASSPPVTDTQYF; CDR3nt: TGTGCCAGCTCACCACCGGTCACAGATACGCAGTATTTT
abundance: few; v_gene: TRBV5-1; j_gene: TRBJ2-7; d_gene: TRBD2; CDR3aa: CASSLRGLAGGGGYEQYF; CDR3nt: TGCGCCAGCAGCTTGAGGGGACTAGCGGGAGGAGGAGGTTACGAGCAGTACTTC
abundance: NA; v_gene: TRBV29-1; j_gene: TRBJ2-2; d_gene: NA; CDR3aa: CSVEVAQAGELFF; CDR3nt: TGCAGCGTTGAAGTTGCCCAGGCCGGGGAGCTGTTTTTT
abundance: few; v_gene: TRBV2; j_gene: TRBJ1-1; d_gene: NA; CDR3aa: CASSVAVALRAFF; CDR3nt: TGTGCCAGCAGTGTGGCAGTTGCATTAAGGGCTTTCTTT
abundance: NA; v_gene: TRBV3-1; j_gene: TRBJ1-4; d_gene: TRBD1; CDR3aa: CASSGGTANEKLFF; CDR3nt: TGTGCCAGCAGCGGTGGGACAGCTAATGAAAAACTGTTTTTT